The 26 T cell receptor beta chains below were found in one sample sequenced in a study of T cell repertoires in cytomegalovirus infection (dated by TCRdb to between 2018 and 2021). Sequenced using an Illumina HiSeq 1500. The public reads were run again by TCRdb, first through fastp at Q25 and then through MiXCR, and only productive beta chains were kept. Here each entry gathers all rows of one CDR3 protein and keeps the most common genes and DNA. The sample table lists around 530,000 distinct CDR3 sequences, about 30% of them with a count of one. The biggest ten clones account for less than 15% of the sample. The sample comprised PBMCs. All receptors come from a human donor in good health (CMV status not recorded). Some clones in this sample may be carry-over from other donors' samples.

This chain connects TRBV28 to TRBJ2-3, with 14 bases that match TRBD2. Trimming took 4 bases from V and 2 from J; bases not matched to a gene: 5. The CDR3 extends over 17 amino acids. Germline V gene sequence: CDR1 MDHEN, CDR2 SYDVKM. The CDR3 DNA sequence: TGTGCCAGCAGTTCGGGACTAGCGGGAGACTACACAGATACGCAGTATTTT. As protein: CASSSGLAGDYTDTQYF.

The chain recombines TRBV19 with TRBJ1-6; 8 nucleotides agree with TRBD1. V lost 7 bases, J lost 8 bases, and 4 bases stayed unmatched. This CDR3 is built from 13 residues. Germline V gene data show CDR1 as LNHDA and CDR2 as SQIVND (reference sequence). The CDR3 region is CASIGQGDSPLHF. CDR3 in DNA: TGTGCCAGTATCGGACAGGGTGATTCACCCCTCCACTTT.

In this sample, this clonotype turned up many times. V usage is TRBV11-2 and J usage is TRBJ2-5; a possible D gene is TRBD2 (5 bases). The V end lost 5 bases, the J end lost 5 bases, and 18 bases lay between the germline ends. The CDR3 has 15 amino acids. CDR1 is SGHAT, CDR2 FQNNGV, per germline. For the CDR3, the DNA is TGTGCCAGCAGCCAGGTCGAGATTAGGAGGGAGACCCAGTACTTC. It yields the protein CASSQVEIRRETQYF.

The chain links TRBV19 to TRBJ1-4; 7 nucleotides align to TRBD1. This CDR3 comprises 15 residues. The trim removed 6 bases at V and 5 bases at J, leaving 9 bases unmatched. CDR1 and CDR2 from the germline V gene are LNHDA and SQIVND (reference sequence). CDR3 residues: CASRRIDRENEKLFF. The CDR3 DNA reads TGTGCCAGTAGAAGGATTGACAGGGAAAATGAAAAACTGTTTTTT.

This rearrangement joins TRBV2 to TRBJ2-1, with D perhaps TRBD2 (6 bases). Germline-derived CDR1 and CDR2 are SNHLY and FYNNEI. This CDR3 is built from 15 residues. V was trimmed by 6 bases and J by 5 bases, leaving 17 bases between them. CDR3 nucleotides: TGTGCCAGCAGGACTGGGACTCGCCAGAACAATGAGCAGTTCTTC. Translation: CASRTGTRQNNEQFF.

This chain uses TRBV6-6 with TRBJ2-1, with a weak D call TRBD1 (6 bases). The V and J ends lost 7 bases and 6 bases respectively, with 16 bases between them. CDR1 is MNHNY and CDR2 is SVGAGI in the germline V gene (reference sequence). This CDR3 is 14 amino acids long. CDR3 nucleotides: TGTGCCAGCACCGTCTTCACAGGGCTCAATGAGCAGTTCTTC. Its protein product is CASTVFTGLNEQFF.

This rearrangement joins TRBV6-1 to TRBJ2-3, with a tentative D call TRBD1 (6 bases). V was trimmed by 6 bases and J by 0 bases, leaving 13 bases between them. CDR1 is MNHNS and CDR2 is SASEGT in the germline V gene. The CDR3 covers 15 residues. The CDR3 DNA sequence: TGTGCCAGCAGGAAGACAGGCCCTAGCACAGATACGCAGTATTTT. The encoded protein is CASRKTGPSTDTQYF.

There are a few counts of this clonotype. The chain has TRBV6-2 or TRBV6-3 and TRBJ2-1; tentative D call: TRBD2 (6 bases). Germline values: CDR1 MNHEY, CDR2 SVGEGT. The CDR3 has 13 residues. The CDR3 sequence is CATRTGVYNEQFF. The CDR3 region has the DNA TGTGCGACCAGGACGGGGGTTTACAATGAGCAGTTCTTC.

This clonotype was observed a handful of times. This chain links TRBV6-5 with TRBJ2-1; D possibly corresponds to TRBD2 (6 bases). The CDR3 totals 16 residues. Germline V CDR1 and CDR2: MNHEY, SVGAGI. Deletions cut 2 bases from V and 4 bases from J, with 15 bases between. The CDR3 bases are TGTGCCAGCAGTTACGCGAGTGGGCGGGAATACAATGAGCAGTTCTTC. It encodes CASSYASGREYNEQFF.

This chain joins TRBV9 and TRBJ2-1; TRBD2 might be the D (6 bases). Germline V gene sequence: CDR1 SGDLS, CDR2 YYNGEE. Trimming took 0 bases from V and 12 from J, leaving 22 bases between them. This CDR3 comprises 16 residues. The chain's CDR3 is CASSVAGSRAVGGQFF. The CDR3 nucleotides read TGTGCCAGCAGCGTAGCTGGAAGTCGGGCAGTGGGAGGGCAGTTCTTC.

V and J are TRBV7-9 and TRBJ2-7; D is possibly TRBD2 (5 bases). Germline CDR1 is SEHNR and CDR2 is FQNEAQ (reference sequence). Trimming shortened V by 1 base and J by 3 bases, and 10 bases separated the two germline ends. The CDR3 has 14 amino acids. In DNA, the CDR3 is TGTGCCAGCAGCTTAGATGAGGGTTGCTACGAGCAGTACGTC. Translation: CASSLDEGCYEQYV.

This clonotype was seen many times. This chain links TRBV6-4 with TRBJ2-6; 11 bases are shared with TRBD1. The V segment lost 2 bases and the J segment 1 base; nucleotides outside the gene matches: 1. The V gene's germline CDR1 is MRHNA and CDR2 SNTAGT. The CDR3 consists of 17 residues. The CDR3 DNA sequence: TGTGCCAGCAGTGACGGGACAGGGGGTTCTGGGGCCAACGTCCTGACTTTC. It translates to CASSDGTGGSGANVLTF.

This clonotype was recorded a few times. The chain uses TRBV11-2 and TRBJ2-5; 9 positions agree with TRBD1. With 2 bases clipped from V and 3 bases from J, the junction kept 7 bases outside the gene matches. There are 16 residues in the CDR3. The germline V gene has CDR1 SGHAT and CDR2 FQNNGV. CDR3 protein: CASSLYRDREKETQYF. The CDR3 bases are TGTGCCAGCAGCTTATACCGGGACAGGGAGAAAGAGACCCAGTACTTC.

This clonotype was detected ten times or more. The chain has TRBV7-6 and TRBJ1-5, with D possibly being TRBD1 (6 bases). Germline values: CDR1 SGHVS, CDR2 FNYEAQ. The CDR3 runs to 15 residues. The V gene lost 4 bases and the J gene lost 0 bases, with 10 bases spanning the gap. The CDR3 region has the DNA TGTGCCAGCAGCTGGGGGCCTTATAGCAATCAGCCCCAGCATTTT. Encoded protein: CASSWGPYSNQPQHF.

This clonotype has more than one count but fewer than ten. The chain is built from TRBV28 and TRBJ1-5; D gene uncertain. CDR1 MDHEN and CDR2 SYDVKM come from the germline V gene. The CDR3 covers 16 residues. V lost 11 bases to trimming and J lost 0 bases, with 20 bases between them. The CDR3 sequence: CAGTLGPAYSNQPQHF. The CDR3 nucleotides are TGTGCCGGAACGCTCGGGCCAGCTTATAGCAATCAGCCCCAGCATTTT.

This chain joins TRBV12-3 or TRBV12-4 and TRBJ2-7, with a tentative D call TRBD1 (6 bases). Deletions cut 5 bases from V and 9 bases from J, with 20 bases between. The CDR3 totals 14 residues. DNA for the CDR3: TGTGCCAGCAGTACCAGGGGCTCGGGCGCTGTGCAGTACTTC. It specifies CASSTRGSGAVQYF.

This clonotype appeared a few times. As DNA, the CDR3 is TGTGCCAGCAGAAGACTAGCGGGAGATACCTACGAGCAGTACTTC. It is translated as CASRRLAGDTYEQYF. This chain uses TRBV12-3 or TRBV12-4 with TRBJ2-7, with 12 bases lining up with TRBD2. The CDR3 loop spans 15 amino acids. Trimming cost V 6 bases and J 2 bases; bases outside gene matches: 5.

V gene TRBV12-5 combines with J gene TRBJ2-5, with TRBD1 as a possible D gene (6 bases). Trimming stripped 5 bases from V and 5 bases from J, with 15 bases between. The length of the CDR3 is 14 residues. The germline V gene has CDR1 LGHNT and CDR2 FRNRAP. The chain's CDR3 is CASGPSPGDETQYF. CDR3 DNA sequence: TGTGCTAGTGGTCCATCTCCAGGGGACGAGACCCAGTACTTC.

The chain uses TRBV4-1 and TRBJ2-1; D is unresolved. V was shortened by 1 base and J by 5 bases, with 6 bases between the two germline ends. This CDR3 region has 13 residues. The germline CDR1 and CDR2 sequences are MGHRA and YSYEKL. The CDR3 DNA follows: TGCGCCAGCAGCCAAGTAGGCCACAATGAGCAGTTCTTC. Its translation is CASSQVGHNEQFF.

The chain uses TRBV6-6 and TRBJ1-5; TRBD1 matches at 10 bases. Germline CDR1 MNHNY, CDR2 SVGAGI (reference sequence). The J segment lost 4 bases and the V segment lost 0 bases, leaving 3 bases of the junction unmatched. The CDR3 runs to 16 residues. The CDR3 nucleotides read TGTGCCAGCAGTTACTCGGGGACAGGGGTAAATCAGCCCCAGCATTTT. This gives the protein CASSYSGTGVNQPQHF.

This clonotype was seen ten or more times. The V gene is TRBV7-9, the J gene TRBJ1-2; unclear D gene. This CDR3 spans 11 amino acids. Germline assignment: CDR1 SEHNR and CDR2 FQNEAQ (reference sequence). V lost 5 bases, J lost 1 base, and 2 bases lay in between. CDR3 region: CASSHNYGYTF. In DNA, the CDR3 is TGTGCCAGCAGCCATAACTATGGCTACACCTTC. The variable domain in full, with the rest retrieved from reference TRBV7-9 and TRBJ1-2, is DTGVSQNPRHKITKRGQNVTFRCDPISEHNRLYWYRQTLGQGPEFLTYFQNEAQLEKSRLLSDRFSAERPKGSFSTLEIQRTEQGDSAMYLCASSHNYGYTFGSGTRLTVV.

CDR3 in amino acids: CSARSPNNTSGRYEQFF. The CDR3 nucleotides read TGCAGTGCTAGGTCCCCGAATAATACTAGCGGGAGGTATGAGCAGTTCTTC. The chain recombines TRBV20-1 with TRBJ2-1; 12 nucleotides line up with TRBD2. Trimming removed 3 bases from V and 8 bases from J; junction bases left unmatched: 14. CDR1 is DFQATT, CDR2 SNEGSKA, per germline (reference sequence). The CDR3 extends over 17 amino acids.

The chain uses TRBV10-3 and TRBJ1-1; maybe TRBD1 (6 bases). The CDR3 is made up of 15 amino acids. V was shortened by 7 bases and J by 1 base, with 16 bases between the two germline ends. Germline lookup yields CDR1 ENHRY and CDR2 SYGVKD. The CDR3 loop is CAIKPPTGTNTEAFF. The CDR3, as DNA: TGTGCCATCAAACCCCCAACAGGGACGAACACTGAAGCTTTCTTT.

This sequence joins TRBV6-1 and TRBJ1-1, with D unclear. V lost 7 bases and J 10 bases, leaving 28 bases between the germline ends. This CDR3 is built from 16 residues. The germline V gene has CDR1 MNHNS and CDR2 SASEGT. For the CDR3, the DNA is TGTGCCAGCAACGAACAAGGACGCCCTCTTCAGCCCCTAGCTTTCTTT. Its translation: CASNEQGRPLQPLAFF.

This chain uses TRBV20-1 with TRBJ2-1, with D perhaps matching TRBD2 (5 bases). The V end lost 0 bases, the J end lost 0 bases, and 18 bases lay between the germline ends. The CDR3 runs 18 residues. CDR1 is DFQATT and CDR2 is SNEGSKA in the germline V gene (reference sequence). Here the CDR3 DNA reads TGCAGTGCTAGAGATCATCTGGGATTAGCGAGCTCCTACAATGAGCAGTTCTTC. Translated: CSARDHLGLASSYNEQFF.

The V gene is TRBV20-1, the J gene TRBJ2-3, with 7 bases identical to TRBD2. This CDR3 is built from 16 residues. Looked up from germline, CDR1 is DFQATT and CDR2 is SNEGSKA (reference sequence). V shed 5 bases and J 3 bases; nucleotides not matched to a gene: 14. CDR3 bases: TGCAGTGCTTTAAACGCAGCGGGAACTAGGACAGATACGCAGTATTTT. Protein product: CSALNAAGTRTDTQYF.